The rows below give T cell receptor beta chains drawn from one sample of a study of beta chain features in type 1 diabetes. The repertoire was sequenced with immunoSEQ multiplex PCR; TCRdb's copy has only in-frame clones and lacks some. The sample lists over 700,000 clones; 17% were seen once. The sequenced sample consisted of naive CD4+ T cells from blood. The receptors stem from a young woman in good health. The CDR3 runs from the conserved cysteine through the conserved F or W. A D gene is named only where the DNA matches it firmly. Size is omitted from some rows. Given values are once, few, many or a class for expanded clones.

NA	TRBV4-2	TRBJ1-1	TRBD1	TGTGCCAGCAGCCTAGGGACAGGAGAAAACACTGAAGCTTTCTTT	CASSLGTGENTEAFF
NA	TRBV19	TRBJ1-3	NA	TGTGCCAGTAAGGCGGACCCTGGAAACACCATATATTTT	CASKADPGNTIYF
NA	TRBV4-2	TRBJ1-1	NA	TGTGCCAGCAGCCAAACCCAGGGGTACACTGAAGCTTTCTTT	CASSQTQGYTEAFF
few	TRBV18	TRBJ2-7	NA	TGTGCCAGCTCACCGGCCGCTACCTACGAGCAGTACTTC	CASSPAATYEQYF
many	TRBV7-9	TRBJ1-4	TRBD1	TGTGCCAGCAGCCAGGGGGCGATTCGTGAAAAACTGTTTTTT	CASSQGAIREKLFF
few	TRBV7-9	TRBJ2-7	NA	TGTGCCAGCAGTCGAGGGACAATATACGAGCAGTACTTC	CASSRGTIYEQYF
few	TRBV11-2	TRBJ2-1	TRBD2	TGTGCCAGCAACTCCATAGCGGGACGACTCTACAATGAGCAGTTCTTC	CASNSIAGRLYNEQFF
NA	TRBV18	TRBJ1-4	NA	TGTGCCAGCTCACCACGTTCCGGGGGCGATGAAAAACTGTTTTTT	CASSPRSGGDEKLFF
few	TRBV7-2	TRBJ2-3	NA	TGTGCCAGCATGCTCGCTGCCACAGATACGCAGTATTTT	CASMLAATDTQYF
NA	TRBV18	TRBJ2-1	TRBD1	TGTGCCAGCTCATTCCGACAGGGTACTGGCGATGAGCAGTTCTTC	CASSFRQGTGDEQFF
few	TRBV5-8	TRBJ2-1	NA	TGTGCCAGCAGCTTGGAAGGTTGGTACAATGAGCAGTTCTTC	CASSLEGWYNEQFF
NA	TRBV18	TRBJ2-7	TRBD2	TGTGCCAGCTCACAGATAGGCGGGAGTACCTACGAGCAGTACTTC	CASSQIGGSTYEQYF
few	TRBV5-4	TRBJ2-5	NA	TGTGCCAGCAGCTTGGCCGCAGCCCAAGAGACCCAGTACTTC	CASSLAAAQETQYF
NA	TRBV19	TRBJ2-7	NA	TGTGCCAGTACCGCAAATGGCCAGGACGGTCACTACGAGCAGTACTTC	CASTANGQDGHYEQYF
few	TRBV6-5	TRBJ2-5	NA	TGTGCCAGCAGTTATTCCCCGCCCGCAGAGACCCAGTACTTC	CASSYSPPAETQYF
NA	TRBV18	TRBJ1-5	TRBD1	TGTGCCAGCTCACCGACCCAGGACAGGCAGCCCCAGCATTTT	CASSPTQDRQPQHF
NA	TRBV6-6	TRBJ1-2	NA	TGTGCCAGCAGTTACTCGAAGGGGAACGGCTACACCTTC	CASSYSKGNGYTF
few	TRBV28	TRBJ2-1	NA	TGTGCCAGCAGCAGGGGACCGCCCGGTGAGCAGTTCTTC	CASSRGPPGEQFF
NA	TRBV11-2	TRBJ2-2	NA	TGTGCCAGCAGCTTCAGCGGGTCCGGGGAGCTGTTTTTT	CASSFSGSGELFF
NA	TRBV10-3	TRBJ1-4	NA	TGTGCCATCAGTGTATCGGATAATGAAAAACTGTTTTTT	CAISVSDNEKLFF
few	TRBV10-3	TRBJ1-2	TRBD1	TGTGCCATCAGTGGCAGGGGGAACTATGGCTACACCTTC	CAISGRGNYGYTF
NA	TRBV28	TRBJ2-1	TRBD2	TGTGCCAGCACCGTTTCGGGAGGGCCGCATGAGCAGTTCTTC	CASTVSGGPHEQFF
few	TRBV16	TRBJ2-7	TRBD2	TGTGCCAGCCGATTCGGGACTACCATCTCCTACGAGCAGTACTTC	CASRFGTTISYEQYF
few	TRBV6-5	TRBJ2-3	NA	TGTGCCAGCAGCCGTGTTTTGTTCACAGATACGCAGTATTTT	CASSRVLFTDTQYF
NA	TRBV11-3	TRBJ2-1	NA	TGTGCCAGCAGCTTAGAGGGTCCCTCGGCTGAGCAGTTCTTC	CASSLEGPSAEQFF
NA	TRBV2	TRBJ1-4	TRBD1	TGTGCCAGCAGGGGACAGGGCCTAACTAATGAAAAACTGTTTTTT	CASRGQGLTNEKLFF
few	TRBV5-1	TRBJ2-7	TRBD1	TGCGCCAGCAGCGTGGACAGGGGGCCACTCGGATCCTACGAGCAGTACTTC	CASSVDRGPLGSYEQYF
NA	TRBV28	TRBJ2-2	NA	TGTGCCAGCAGGGCGGTGGGTCGCACCGGGGAGCTGTTTTTT	CASRAVGRTGELFF
few	TRBV19	TRBJ1-2	NA	TGTGCCAGTAGGCCGGGGAGCTTTAACTATGGCTACACCTTC	CASRPGSFNYGYTF
NA	TRBV7-8	TRBJ2-2	NA	TGTGCCAGCAGCCCTGAGCGGTCAGCCGGGGAGCTGTTTTTT	CASSPERSAGELFF
NA	TRBV5-1	TRBJ2-7	TRBD2	TGCGCCAGCAGCTTCGGTGGCGGGGGAGCGGCCTACGAGCAGTACTTC	CASSFGGGGAAYEQYF
NA	TRBV7-9	TRBJ1-4	NA	TGTGCCAGCAGCACCGCAGGGTTAGCTAATGAAAAACTGTTTTTT	CASSTAGLANEKLFF
NA	TRBV9	TRBJ2-7	TRBD2	TGTGCCAGCAGCCCTCAAGGACTAGCGGGGTGGGAGCAGTACTTC	CASSPQGLAGWEQYF
once	TRBV7-9	TRBJ2-7	TRBD2	TGTGCCAGCAGCTTAGAGCCGGGACTAGGGATTGTCGAGCAGTACTTC	CASSLEPGLGIVEQYF
few	TRBV6-5	TRBJ2-1	NA	TGTGCCAGCAGTTACTCGCCAACTAACTACAATGAGCAGTTCTTC	CASSYSPTNYNEQFF
few	TRBV28	TRBJ2-1	TRBD1	TGTGCCACGTACGGGACAGGGGTGGGGGATGAGCAGTTCTTC	CATYGTGVGDEQFF
few	TRBV7-6	TRBJ2-5	NA	TGTGCCAGCAGCTTAGTTGCCCGCGGGTCGATTGGGGAGACCCAGTACTTC	CASSLVARGSIGETQYF
NA	TRBV5-1	TRBJ2-3	NA	TGCGCCAGCAGCTTGGGGAAGACCACAGATACGCAGTATTTT	CASSLGKTTDTQYF
few	TRBV10-2	TRBJ2-5	TRBD1	TGCGCCAGCAGAGGACAGGGCACAGGTTGGACCCAGTACTTC	CASRGQGTGWTQYF
NA	TRBV7-9	TRBJ2-5	NA	TGTGCCAGCACGGTCGGGGCAGCCCAAGAGACCCAGTACTTC	CASTVGAAQETQYF
few	TRBV6-5	TRBJ1-2	NA	TGTGCCAGCAGTTACTCGAAAGGGTACTATGGCTACACCTTC	CASSYSKGYYGYTF
few	TRBV7-2	TRBJ2-3	TRBD2	TGTGCCAGCAGCTGGACTAGCGGGAGTTCGACAGATACGCAGTATTTT	CASSWTSGSSTDTQYF